This is a list of T cell receptor beta chains from one sample in a study of blood T cells in healthy people across ages. TCRdb recomputed calls from the 5' RACE reads with MiXCR, one row per CDR3 protein. Of about a million distinct CDR3 sequences listed, roughly 50% were seen once; the top ten hold about 22%. The specimen was blood. The receptors derive from a woman aged 60 to 75 in good health. Both conserved end residues are part of each CDR3. D genes are given only for firm matches. Clone size is given for some rows only: seen once, a few or many times, or a class if the clone is expanded.

J | V | D | size | CDR3 | DNA
TRBJ2-5 | TRBV4-1 | - | - | CASSQVAGEETQYF | TGCGCCAGCAGCCAAGTAGCAGGGGAAGAGACCCAGTACTTC
TRBJ2-7 | TRBV7-6 | - | few | CASSSRQGRIEQYF | TGTGCCAGCAGCTCCCGGCAGGGCCGGATCGAGCAGTACTTC
TRBJ2-2 | TRBV4-1 | TRBD1 | few | CASSQERKPDRARVGELFF | TGCGCCAGCAGCCAAGAGAGGAAACCGGACAGGGCCAGGGTCGGGGAGCTGTTTTTT
TRBJ2-4 | TRBV28 | - | few | CASSLEEVGDIQYF | TGTGCCAGCAGTCTGGAAGAGGTGGGGGACATTCAGTACTTC
TRBJ2-7 | TRBV5-5 | TRBD2 | - | CASSLGAGVGYEQYF | TGTGCCAGCAGCTTGGGGGCGGGAGTCGGTTACGAGCAGTACTTC
TRBJ2-7 | TRBV20-1 | TRBD1 | - | CSARPETGSFSEQYF | TGCAGTGCCAGACCCGAGACAGGGTCATTCTCCGAGCAGTACTTC
TRBJ2-5 | TRBV25-1 | - | few | CASSEDIQETQYF | TGTGCCAGCAGTGAAGACATTCAAGAGACCCAGTACTTC
TRBJ2-3 | TRBV3-1 | - | many | CASSQAGADTQYF | TGCGCCAGCAGCCAAGCTGGCGCGGATACGCAGTATTTT
TRBJ2-4 | TRBV28 | - | - | CASSLLSERAKNIQYF | TGTGCCAGCAGCCTACTTAGCGAGAGAGCCAAAAACATTCAGTACTTC
TRBJ2-3 | TRBV6-2/TRBV6-3 | TRBD1 | few | CASSYFTGADTQYF | TGTGCCAGCAGTTACTTCACAGGGGCAGATACGCAGTATTTT
TRBJ2-7 | TRBV6-5 | - | - | CASSYLVGNYEQYF | TGTGCCAGCAGTTACCTAGTAGGGAACTACGAGCAGTACTTC
TRBJ2-2 | TRBV5-1 | TRBD1 | many | CASSLWDSTGELFF | TGCGCCAGCAGCTTGTGGGACAGCACCGGGGAGCTGTTTTTT
TRBJ2-5 | TRBV20-1 | - | - | CSASAGQGGYQETQYF | TGCAGTGCTAGTGCCGGGCAGGGGGGGTACCAAGAGACCCAGTACTTC
TRBJ2-2 | TRBV9 | - | - | CASSVVGTNTGELFF | TGTGCCAGCAGCGTAGTAGGCACGAACACCGGGGAGCTGTTTTTT
TRBJ2-6 | TRBV5-1 | - | - | CASSLVTADYSRGANVLTF | TGCGCCAGCAGCTTGGTTACAGCGGACTATTCGAGGGGGGCCAACGTCCTGACTTTC
TRBJ2-7 | TRBV7-2 | TRBD2 | - | CASSLEPRGSYEQYF | TGTGCCAGCAGCTTAGAACCGCGGGGGAGCTACGAGCAGTACTTC
TRBJ2-3 | TRBV7-2 | TRBD2 | few | CASSPSGASGRPTQYF | TGTGCCAGCAGCCCAAGTGGGGCTAGCGGGAGGCCTACGCAGTATTTT
TRBJ2-7 | TRBV16 | - | - | CASSPPLEGLGYEQYF | TGTGCCAGCAGCCCCCCCCTCGAGGGGTTGGGATACGAGCAGTACTTC
TRBJ2-5 | TRBV20-1 | TRBD2 | - | CSAHVPSGRTQYF | TGCAGTGCCCACGTCCCTAGCGGGAGAACCCAGTACTTC
TRBJ1-2 | TRBV5-1 | TRBD1 | - | CASSFLTGNSGYTF | TGCGCCAGCAGCTTCCTGACAGGGAATAGCGGCTACACCTTC
TRBJ2-7 | TRBV7-2 | - | - | CASSLAAGKQYF | TGTGCCAGCAGCTTAGCGGCGGGGAAGCAGTACTTC
TRBJ2-7 | TRBV11-1 | TRBD1 | - | CASSLVTGWDEQYF | TGTGCCAGCAGCTTAGTGACAGGGTGGGACGAGCAGTACTTC
TRBJ2-1 | TRBV14 | - | - | CATQDGLNNEQFF | TGTGCCACCCAGGATGGCCTGAACAATGAGCAGTTCTTC
TRBJ2-2 | TRBV12-3/TRBV12-4 | TRBD2 | - | CASRTLAGVGTGELFF | TGTGCCAGCAGGACCTTAGCGGGAGTAGGCACCGGGGAGCTGTTTTTT
TRBJ2-7 | TRBV25-1 | TRBD2 | many | CASSLAGVDEQYF | TGTGCCAGCAGCCTAGCGGGAGTTGACGAGCAGTACTTC